Below, 14 T cell receptor beta chains from the same sample are listed, as sequenced in a study of blood T cell repertoires in COVID-19. This table comes from immunoSEQ multiplex PCR, and its TCRdb copy is limited to in-frame clones, with some not included. Of hundreds of thousands of clones in the sample, 80% to 90% were seen once. Sequencing was carried out using peripheral blood. The source of these receptors is a man aged 50-59 years with acute or convalescent COVID-19.

The rearrangement joins TRBV4-1 to TRBJ2-1; no reliable D call. V was trimmed by 0 bases and J by 9 bases, leaving 9 bases between them. CDR3 length equals 13 residues. CDR1 MGHRA and CDR2 YSYEKL come from the germline V gene. The CDR3 DNA is TGCGCCAGCAGCCAAGATCTCCCAGGTGAGCAGTTCTTC. Translated, it gives CASSQDLPGEQFF.

The chain is built from TRBV5-1 and TRBJ1-4, with TRBD1 matching 10 bases. The CDR3 extends over 15 amino acids. V was pared by 4 bases and J by 7 bases, with 7 bases of the junction left unmatched. The germline gives CDR1 SGHRS, CDR2 YFSETQ. The CDR3 is CASSTQTGGTEKLFF. CDR3 nucleotides: TGCGCCAGCAGCACCCAGACAGGGGGCACTGAAAAACTGTTTTTT.

This clone was observed many times. V is TRBV3-1 (or the pseudogene TRBV3-2) and J is TRBJ1-2, with a weak D call TRBD1 (6 bases). CDR3 length equals 12 residues. CDR1 LGHDT and CDR2 YNNKEL come from the germline V gene (reference sequence). V was cut by 2 bases and J by 6 bases, with 7 bases left in between. The DNA of the CDR3 is TGTGCCAGCAGCCAACAGGGGAATGGCTACACCTTC. It yields the protein CASSQQGNGYTF.

The chain is built from TRBV9 and TRBJ1-3, with D perhaps matching TRBD1 (5 bases). Germline CDR1 SGDLS, CDR2 YYNGEE. The CDR3 sequence is 16 residues long. V was cut by 2 bases and J by 1 base, with 13 bases left in between. In DNA form, the CDR3 reads TGTGCCAGCAGCGTGCAGGGTATAGCATCTGGAAACACCATATATTTT. Protein sequence: CASSVQGIASGNTIYF.

This clone has only one observation. The chain combines TRBV6-5 with TRBJ1-5; 11 nucleotides align to TRBD1. The CDR3 consists of 15 residues. Germline V gives CDR1 MNHEY, CDR2 SVGAGI. V shed 5 bases, J shed 5 bases, and the junction held 5 bases outside the gene matches. The CDR3 DNA sequence: TGTGCCAGCAGTCGGGGACAGGGGGTGGATCAGCCCCAGCATTTT. Protein: CASSRGQGVDQPQHF.

The genes are TRBV3-1 (or the pseudogene TRBV3-2) and TRBJ1-1; D may be TRBD1 (6 bases). This CDR3 is built from 15 residues. V was trimmed by 1 base and J by 6 bases, leaving 15 bases between them. Germline assignment: CDR1 LGHDT and CDR2 YNNKEL (reference sequence). CDR3 sequence: CASSQGYRAIAEAFF. The CDR3 DNA reads TGTGCCAGCAGCCAAGGCTACAGGGCGATCGCTGAAGCTTTCTTT.

This chain joins TRBV9 and TRBJ2-3; no definite D call. The V and J ends lost 3 bases and 3 bases respectively, with 5 bases between them. This CDR3 is built from 12 residues. Germline V lookup: CDR1 SGDLS, CDR2 YYNGEE. The CDR3 bases are TGTGCCAGCAGCGGGCAGACAGATACGCAGTATTTT. This encodes CASSGQTDTQYF.

The CDR3 loop is CASTSAGGKYTQYF. CDR3 nucleotides: TGTGCCAGCACTTCCGCCGGGGGAAAATATACGCAGTATTTT. The chain has TRBV2 and TRBJ2-3; D is possibly TRBD2 (6 bases). The CDR3 sequence is 14 residues long. The germline V gene encodes CDR1 SNHLY and CDR2 FYNNEI. V gave up 7 bases and J gave up 7 bases, with 18 bases separating them.

The rearrangement joins TRBV13 to TRBJ2-7; D not certain. The V end was cut by 4 bases, the J end by 2 bases, with 12 bases between. The CDR3 has 14 amino acids. The germline CDR1 and CDR2 sequences are PRHDT and FYEKMQ (reference sequence). The CDR3 DNA follows: TGTGCCAGCAGCTACAGAATAACTCCCTACGAGCAGTACTTC. It specifies CASSYRITPYEQYF.

The chain recombines TRBV27 with TRBJ2-7; D is perhaps TRBD1 (5 bases). The CDR3 loop spans 16 amino acids. Germline CDR1 MNHEY, CDR2 SMNVEV (reference sequence). V was pared by 5 bases and J by 0 bases, with 17 bases between. This CDR3 reads CASSPPPQGSSYEQYF. Written as DNA, the CDR3 is TGTGCCAGCAGTCCCCCTCCGCAGGGAAGCTCCTACGAGCAGTACTTC.

This clone was seen once. V is TRBV19 and J is TRBJ1-1; 8 bases agree with TRBD1. The V gene end was trimmed by 8 bases and the J gene end by 7 bases; junction bases not matched to a gene: 6. In germline, CDR1 is LNHDA, CDR2 SQIVND (reference sequence). The CDR3 contains 12 residues. CDR3 residues: CASLTDRGEAFF. Written as DNA, the CDR3 is TGTGCCAGTCTTACTGACAGGGGTGAAGCTTTCTTT.

Written as DNA, the CDR3 is TGTGCCAGCAGCCTACGGGGGGGCGGTCGGACTGAAGCTTTCTTT. Translation: CASSLRGGGRTEAFF. V is TRBV6-5 and J is TRBJ1-1, with D perhaps TRBD1 (6 bases). Germline values: CDR1 MNHEY, CDR2 SVGAGI. The CDR3 is 15 residues long. With 6 bases removed from V and 5 bases from J, the gap between germline ends came to 19 bases.

The table lists this clone with a count of one. The chain has TRBV19 and TRBJ1-1, with D possibly matching TRBD1 (5 bases). The V and J ends lost 7 bases and 1 base respectively, with 10 bases between them. This CDR3 contains 13 residues. Germline V gene sequence: CDR1 LNHDA, CDR2 SQIVND (reference sequence). The CDR3 loop is CASNGQGNTEAFF. As DNA, the CDR3 is TGTGCCAGTAACGGGCAGGGGAACACTGAAGCTTTCTTT. The complete variable domain, with remaining parts taken from reference TRBV19 and TRBJ1-1, reads DGGITQSPKYLFRKEGQNVTLSCEQNLNHDAMYWYRQDPGQGLRLIYYSQIVNDFQKGDIAEGYSVSREKKESFPLTVTSAQKNPTAFYLCASNGQGNTEAFFGQGTRLTVV.

This clone was seen just once. V gene TRBV6-5 combines with J gene TRBJ1-1; D is possibly TRBD1 (5 bases). CDR3 size: 14 residues. CDR1 MNHEY and CDR2 SVGAGI come from the germline V gene. V was cut by 10 bases and J by 3 bases, with 18 bases left in between. CDR3 protein: CATTRGREYTEAFF. Written as DNA, the CDR3 is TGTGCCACCACCCGGGGGAGGGAGTACACTGAAGCTTTCTTT.